This TCR beta chain was identified in a study of post-analysis software for immune sequencing data (dated by TCRdb to about 2015). At the level of the whole study: The recorded disease courses included relapsing-remitting, secondary progressive and progressive-relapsing multiple sclerosis, and some patients had no subtype annotation. The multiple sclerosis patient repertoires were compared with 10 to 12 previously published healthy control repertoires from donors aged about 6 to 25 years. A subset of samples was prepared in parallel using single-end sample barcoding, then pooled and co-amplified after Illumina adapter ligation.

The germline V gene encodes CDR1 MGHDK and CDR2 SYGVNS. The CDR3 starts with the cysteine, ends with the phenylalanine, and has 18 residues. The DNA shown is the 54-base CDR3, in frame from base 1. V sheds 5 bases and J sheds 4 bases, leaving 26 bases between their ends. Points on this clonotype: What this receptor recognizes is not known. Base qualities are missing; no much larger clone stands one base away.

TCR beta repertoires were profiled from peripheral blood of roughly twelve young patients with multiple sclerosis to demonstrate the VDJtools post-analysis software. The multiple sclerosis patients were children and adolescents ranging in age from roughly 6 to 16 years. Broad study findings and their caveats: The multiple sclerosis patient group was slightly younger than the control group. Strong co-clustering of samples prepared in the same batch was shown by direct clustering with F measure, prompting a batch-effect correction. Patients showed significantly higher frequencies than controls for a handful of TRBV segments, among them TRBV5-6, TRBV5-1 and TRBV20-1. Compared with controls, multiple sclerosis patients had significantly lower normalized Chao1 diversity, a finding suggesting substantial peripheral T-cell clonal expansion.

The protocol used for the library was PCR. The sequencing machine was an Illumina HiSeq 2500. Unique molecular identifiers were incorporated into TCR beta cDNA libraries to reduce PCR and sequencing biases. Per 1 to 10 million input T cells, approximately 500,000 cDNA molecules were obtained, such that each molecule approximated one T cell. The same protocol used for the earlier healthy control dataset was applied to prepare and sequence the patient libraries. Samples belonging to the same batch were prepared together, multiplexed and sequenced on a shared HiSeq lane. As for the original processing: MIGEC handled the raw barcoded reads, throwing out single-read molecular identifier groups before consensus assembly and CDR3 extraction. Clonotype tables were post-analysed with VDJtools, and diversity was normalized by down-sampling all datasets to the smallest sample size. Repertoire overlap clustering matched CDR3 amino acid but not nucleotide sequences to correct batch-related cross-sample contamination. The public reads were run again by TCRdb, first through fastp at Q25 and then through MiXCR, and only productive beta chains were kept. Here each entry gathers all rows of one CDR3 protein and keeps the most common genes and DNA. The V and J calls and clone size come from TCRdb's table, not from the authors' own analysis. The sample table shows about 820,000 distinct CDR3 sequences, and around 50% are seen once. 4% to 5.5% of the sample belongs to the ten largest clones.

Sample: blood. The rearranged segments are TRBV25-1 and TRBJ1-2; a tentative D match to TRBD1 spans 5 bases. The TCR originated in a girl aged 10 to 17 with multiple sclerosis. The nucleotides are TGTGCCAGCAGTCCTACCGGGACCGCTTGGGCGAGGGCCTATGGCTACACCTTC. This encodes CASSPTGTAWARAYGYTF.